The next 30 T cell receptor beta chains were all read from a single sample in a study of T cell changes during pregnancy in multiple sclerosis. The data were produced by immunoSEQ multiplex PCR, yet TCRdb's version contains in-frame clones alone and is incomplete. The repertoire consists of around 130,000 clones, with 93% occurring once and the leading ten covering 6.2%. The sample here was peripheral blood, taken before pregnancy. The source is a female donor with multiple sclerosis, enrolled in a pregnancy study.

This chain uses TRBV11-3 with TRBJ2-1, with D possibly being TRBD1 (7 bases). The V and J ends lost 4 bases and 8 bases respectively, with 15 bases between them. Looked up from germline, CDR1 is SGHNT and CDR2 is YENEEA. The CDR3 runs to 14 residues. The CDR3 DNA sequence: TGTGCCAGCAGCTCACGACAGGGACTGGATGAGCAGTTCTTC. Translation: CASSSRQGLDEQFF. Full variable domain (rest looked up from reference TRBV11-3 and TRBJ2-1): EAGVVQSPRYKIIEKKQPVAFWCNPISGHNTLYWYLQNLGQGPELLIRYENEEAVDDSQLPKDRFSAERLKGVDSTLKIQPAELGDSAVYLCASSSRQGLDEQFFGPGTRLTVL.

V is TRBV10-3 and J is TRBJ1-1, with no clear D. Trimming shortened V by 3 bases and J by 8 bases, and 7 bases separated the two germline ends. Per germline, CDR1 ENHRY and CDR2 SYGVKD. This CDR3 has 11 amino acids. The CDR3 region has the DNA TGTGCCATCAGTGACACACTAGAAGCTTTCTTT. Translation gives CAISDTLEAFF.

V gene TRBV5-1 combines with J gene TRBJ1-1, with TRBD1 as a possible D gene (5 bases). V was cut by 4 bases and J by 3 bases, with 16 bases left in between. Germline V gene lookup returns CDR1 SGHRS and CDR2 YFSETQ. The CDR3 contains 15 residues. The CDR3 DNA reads TGCGCCAGCAGCCCGCCCCTCGACAGCTACACTGAAGCTTTCTTT. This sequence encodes CASSPPLDSYTEAFF.

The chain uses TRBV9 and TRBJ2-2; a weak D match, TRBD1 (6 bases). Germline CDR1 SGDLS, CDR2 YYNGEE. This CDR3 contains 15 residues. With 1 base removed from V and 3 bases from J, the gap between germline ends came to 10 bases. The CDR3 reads CASSVLPGDTGELFF. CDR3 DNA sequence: TGTGCCAGCAGCGTACTCCCAGGGGACACCGGGGAGCTGTTTTTT.

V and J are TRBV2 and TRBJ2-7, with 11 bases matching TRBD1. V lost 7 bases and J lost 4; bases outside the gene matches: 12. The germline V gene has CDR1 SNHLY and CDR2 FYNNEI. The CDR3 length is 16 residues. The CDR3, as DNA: TGTGCCAGCATTTTGAAACCGGGACAGGGGGGATACGAGCAGTACTTC. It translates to CASILKPGQGGYEQYF. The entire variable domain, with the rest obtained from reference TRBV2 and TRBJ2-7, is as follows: EPEVTQTPSHQVTQMGQEVILRCVPISNHLYFYWYRQILGQKVEFLVSFYNNEISEKSEIFDDQFSVERPDGSNFTLKIRSTKLEDSAMYFCASILKPGQGGYEQYFGPGTRLTVT.

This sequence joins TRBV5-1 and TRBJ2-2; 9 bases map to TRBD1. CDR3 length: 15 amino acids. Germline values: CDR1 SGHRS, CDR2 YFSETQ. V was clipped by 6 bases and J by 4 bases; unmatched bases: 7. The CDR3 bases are TGCGCCAGCATCCCTGACAGGGGGTTCACCGGGGAGCTGTTTTTT. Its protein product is CASIPDRGFTGELFF.

The CDR3 DNA reads TGCGCCAGCAGCTTCCAACAGGGGCGGGGAGATACGCAGTATTTT. Translated: CASSFQQGRGDTQYF. The gene calls are TRBV5-1 and TRBJ2-3; possible D gene TRBD1, 7 bases. This CDR3 region has 15 residues. From germline, CDR1 is SGHRS and CDR2 YFSETQ. Deletions cut 2 bases from V and 5 bases from J, with 15 bases between.

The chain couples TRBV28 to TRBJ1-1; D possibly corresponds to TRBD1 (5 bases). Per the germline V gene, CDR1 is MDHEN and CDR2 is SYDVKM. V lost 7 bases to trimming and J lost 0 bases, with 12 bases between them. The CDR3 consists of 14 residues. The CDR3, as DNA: TGTGCCAGCACCGAAGGGGTTGTGAACACTGAAGCTTTCTTT. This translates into CASTEGVVNTEAFF.

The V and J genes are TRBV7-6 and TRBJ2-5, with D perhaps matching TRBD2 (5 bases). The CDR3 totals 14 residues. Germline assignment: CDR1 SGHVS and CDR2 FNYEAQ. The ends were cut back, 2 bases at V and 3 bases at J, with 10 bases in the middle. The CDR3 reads CASSLRFGEETQYF. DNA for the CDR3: TGTGCCAGCAGCTTACGGTTCGGGGAAGAGACCCAGTACTTC.

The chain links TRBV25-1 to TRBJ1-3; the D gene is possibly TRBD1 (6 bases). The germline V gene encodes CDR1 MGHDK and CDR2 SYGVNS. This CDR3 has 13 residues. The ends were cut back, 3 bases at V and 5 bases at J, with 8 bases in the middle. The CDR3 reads CASSDRGRNTIYF. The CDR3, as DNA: TGTGCCAGCAGTGACAGGGGTAGAAACACCATATATTTT.

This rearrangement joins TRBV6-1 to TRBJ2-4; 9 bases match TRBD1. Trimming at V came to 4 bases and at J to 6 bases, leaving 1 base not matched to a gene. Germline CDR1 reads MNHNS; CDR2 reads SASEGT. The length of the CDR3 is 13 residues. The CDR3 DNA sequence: TGTGCCAGCAGTGGGGGACAGGGAAACATTCAGTACTTC. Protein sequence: CASSGGQGNIQYF.

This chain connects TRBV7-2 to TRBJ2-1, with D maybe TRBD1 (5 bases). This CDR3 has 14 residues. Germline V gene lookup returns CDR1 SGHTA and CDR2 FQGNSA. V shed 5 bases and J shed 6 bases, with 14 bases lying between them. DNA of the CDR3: TGTGCCAGCAGCCCCACCAGGGTGGGCAATGAGCAGTTCTTC. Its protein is CASSPTRVGNEQFF.

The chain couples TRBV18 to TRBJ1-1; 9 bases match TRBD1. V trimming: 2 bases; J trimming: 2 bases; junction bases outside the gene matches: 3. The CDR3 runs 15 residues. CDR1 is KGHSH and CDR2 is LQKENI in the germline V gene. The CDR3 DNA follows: TGTGCCAGCTCACCAGAACAGGGGGCTAACACTGAAGCTTTCTTT. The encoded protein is CASSPEQGANTEAFF.

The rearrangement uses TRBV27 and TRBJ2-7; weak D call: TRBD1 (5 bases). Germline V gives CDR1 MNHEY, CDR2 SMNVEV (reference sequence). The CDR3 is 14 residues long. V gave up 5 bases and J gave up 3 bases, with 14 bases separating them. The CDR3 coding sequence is TGTGCCAGCAGTGTGGGGCGGAGCCACTACGAGCAGTACTTC. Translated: CASSVGRSHYEQYF.

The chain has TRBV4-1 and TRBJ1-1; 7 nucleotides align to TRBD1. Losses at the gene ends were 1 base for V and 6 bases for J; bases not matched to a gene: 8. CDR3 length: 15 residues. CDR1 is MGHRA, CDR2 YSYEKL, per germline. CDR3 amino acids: CASSQVTGEGAEAFF. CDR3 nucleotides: TGCGCCAGCAGCCAAGTTACAGGGGAAGGGGCTGAAGCTTTCTTT.

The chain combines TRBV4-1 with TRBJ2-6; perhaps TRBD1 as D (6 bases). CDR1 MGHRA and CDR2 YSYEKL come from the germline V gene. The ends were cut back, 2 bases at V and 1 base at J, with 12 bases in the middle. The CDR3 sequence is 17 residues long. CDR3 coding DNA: TGCGCCAGCAGCCAAAGGACAGTCGAGTCTGGGGCCAACGTCCTGACTTTC. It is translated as CASSQRTVESGANVLTF.

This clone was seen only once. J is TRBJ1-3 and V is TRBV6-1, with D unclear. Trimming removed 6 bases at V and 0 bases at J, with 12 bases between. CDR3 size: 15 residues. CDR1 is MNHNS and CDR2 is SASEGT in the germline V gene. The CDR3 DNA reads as TGTGCCAGCAGCCCTGACCGGAGCTCTGGAAACACCATATATTTT. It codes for CASSPDRSSGNTIYF.

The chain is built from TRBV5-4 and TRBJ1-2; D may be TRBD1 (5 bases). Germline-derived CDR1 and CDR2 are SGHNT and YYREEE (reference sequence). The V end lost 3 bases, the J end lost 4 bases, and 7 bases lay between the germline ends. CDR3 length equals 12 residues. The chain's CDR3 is CASSSDSYGYTF. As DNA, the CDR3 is TGTGCCAGCAGCTCCGACAGCTATGGCTACACCTTC. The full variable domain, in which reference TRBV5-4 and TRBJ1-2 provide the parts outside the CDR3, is ETGVTQSPTHLIKTRGQQVTLRCSSQSGHNTVSWYQQALGQGPQFIFQYYREEENGRGNFPPRFSGLQFPNYSSELNVNALELDDSALYLCASSSDSYGYTFGSGTRLTVV.

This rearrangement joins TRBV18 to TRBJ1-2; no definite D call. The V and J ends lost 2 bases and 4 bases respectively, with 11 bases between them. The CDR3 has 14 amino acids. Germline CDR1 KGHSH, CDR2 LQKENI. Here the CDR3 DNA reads TGTGCCAGCTCACCAGGGCAGTTGAGCTATGGCTACACCTTC. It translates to CASSPGQLSYGYTF.

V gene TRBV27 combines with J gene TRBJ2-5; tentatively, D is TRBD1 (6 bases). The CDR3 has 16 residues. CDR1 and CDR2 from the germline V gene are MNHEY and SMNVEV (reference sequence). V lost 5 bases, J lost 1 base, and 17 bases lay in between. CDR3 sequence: CASSPIGQIFQETQYF. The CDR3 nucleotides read TGTGCCAGCAGTCCCATCGGACAGATATTCCAAGAGACCCAGTACTTC.

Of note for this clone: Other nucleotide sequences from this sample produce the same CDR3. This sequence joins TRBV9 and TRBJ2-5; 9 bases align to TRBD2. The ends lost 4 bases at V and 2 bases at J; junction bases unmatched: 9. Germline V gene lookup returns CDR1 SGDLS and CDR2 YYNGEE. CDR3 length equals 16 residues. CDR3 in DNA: TGTGCCAGCAGCTCACGGGCGGGAGGGGGTCAAGAGACCCAGTACTTC. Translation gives CASSSRAGGGQETQYF.

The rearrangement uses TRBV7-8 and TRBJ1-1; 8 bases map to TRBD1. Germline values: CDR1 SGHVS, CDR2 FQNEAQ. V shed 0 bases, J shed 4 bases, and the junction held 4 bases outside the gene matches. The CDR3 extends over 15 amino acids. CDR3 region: CASSLARTGITEAFF. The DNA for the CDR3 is TGTGCCAGCAGCTTAGCTCGGACAGGGATCACTGAAGCTTTCTTT.

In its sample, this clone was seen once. CDR3 DNA sequence: TGTGCCAGCAGCTTAGGTCGGTTTCTAAATCAAGAATATGGCTACACCTTC. Residues: CASSLGRFLNQEYGYTF. The rearrangement links TRBV11-2 to TRBJ1-2, with D unclear. Trimming took 1 base from V and 5 from J, leaving 20 bases between them. Germline V gene lookup returns CDR1 SGHAT and CDR2 FQNNGV. This CDR3 has 17 amino acids.

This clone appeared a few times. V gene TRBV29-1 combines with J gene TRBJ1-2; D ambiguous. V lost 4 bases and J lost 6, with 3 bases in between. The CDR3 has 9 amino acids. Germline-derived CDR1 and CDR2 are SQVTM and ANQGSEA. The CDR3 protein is CSVADGYTF. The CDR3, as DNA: TGCAGCGTTGCTGATGGCTACACCTTC.

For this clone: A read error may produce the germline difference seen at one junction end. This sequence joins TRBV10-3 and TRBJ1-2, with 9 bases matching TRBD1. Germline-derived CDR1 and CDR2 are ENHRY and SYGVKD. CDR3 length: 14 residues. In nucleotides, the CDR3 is TGTGCCAGCAGTAGGACAGGGGACCAAGTTGGCTACACCTTC. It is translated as CASSRTGDQVGYTF.

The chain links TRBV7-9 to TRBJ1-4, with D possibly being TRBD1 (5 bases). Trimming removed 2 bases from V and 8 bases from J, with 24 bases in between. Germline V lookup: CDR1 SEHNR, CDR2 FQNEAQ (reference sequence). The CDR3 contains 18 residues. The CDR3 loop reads CASSLSPLPRDGGEKLFF. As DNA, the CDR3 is TGTGCCAGCAGCTTATCGCCCCTTCCCCGGGACGGGGGGGAAAAACTGTTTTTT.

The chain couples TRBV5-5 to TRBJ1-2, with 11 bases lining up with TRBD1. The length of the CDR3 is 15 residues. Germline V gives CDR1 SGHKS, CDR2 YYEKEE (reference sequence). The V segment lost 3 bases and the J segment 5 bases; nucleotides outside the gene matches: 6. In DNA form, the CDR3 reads TGTGCCAGCAGCTCAGGACAGGGGGCTCGGTATGGCTACACCTTC. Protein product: CASSSGQGARYGYTF.

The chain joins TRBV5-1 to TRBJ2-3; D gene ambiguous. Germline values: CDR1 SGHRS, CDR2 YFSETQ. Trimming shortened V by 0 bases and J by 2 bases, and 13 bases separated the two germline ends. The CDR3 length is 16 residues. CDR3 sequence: CASSLDGGSATDTQYF. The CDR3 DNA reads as TGCGCCAGCAGCTTGGACGGCGGCTCCGCCACAGATACGCAGTATTTT.

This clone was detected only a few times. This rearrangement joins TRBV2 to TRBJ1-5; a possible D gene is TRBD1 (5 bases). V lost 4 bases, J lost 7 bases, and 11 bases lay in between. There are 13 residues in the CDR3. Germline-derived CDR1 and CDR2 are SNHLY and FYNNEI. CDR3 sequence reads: CASSGREEQPQHF. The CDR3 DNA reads TGTGCCAGCAGTGGCAGGGAGGAACAGCCCCAGCATTTT.

The CDR3 DNA reads as TGTGCCAGCTCACCAGAGGGCGAGGGTGGCTACACCTTC. Translation gives CASSPEGEGGYTF. The chain employs TRBV18 and TRBJ1-2; D not certain. Germline V CDR1 and CDR2: KGHSH, LQKENI. The ends were cut back, 2 bases at V and 7 bases at J, with 11 bases in the middle. This CDR3 is 13 amino acids long.